This T cell receptor beta chain emerged from a study of blood T cell repertoires in COVID-19. Looked up from germline, CDR1 is SQVTM and CDR2 is ANQGSEA. This CDR3 spans 12 amino acids. Between the trimmed V and J ends, which lost 4 bases and 3 bases, there was a span of 9 bases. Clones were sequenced by immunoSEQ multiplex PCR, and TCRdb holds only the in-frame ones, with some missing. The sample lists some 42,000 clones; around four fifths were seen once. This clonotype originated in a man aged 45-65 years with active COVID-19. Sample: peripheral blood. This rearrangement joins TRBV29-1 to TRBJ1-1; D remains ambiguous. The CDR3 region is CSVGWGDTEAFF. In DNA, the CDR3 is TGCAGCGTTGGATGGGGAGACACTGAAGCTTTCTTT.